This TCR beta chain was sequenced for a study of tumor T cells in aggressive B-cell lymphoma. The table came from immunoSEQ multiplex PCR; TCRdb's copy has only in-frame clones and leaves some out. The sample carries more than 650 clones, about 80% recorded once. This CDR3 contains 17 residues. The germline V gene encodes CDR1 SGDLS and CDR2 YYNGEE. The trim removed 0 bases at V and 2 bases at J, leaving 8 bases unmatched. The TCR was taken from an adult with diffuse large B cell lymphoma. Sample: tumor tissue. This chain uses TRBV9 with TRBJ2-3; 8 bases agree with TRBD2. CDR3 nucleotides: TGTGCCAGCAGCGTAGCCGGGGGGGCAGGATACACAGATACGCAGTATTTT. Translation: CASSVAGGAGYTDTQYF.